The 19 T cell receptor beta chains reported below all come from one sample, sequenced in a study of cytomegalovirus exposure and HLA in healthy donors. The PCR employed 60 Vbeta primers together with 13 Jbeta primers. Here immunoSEQ multiplex PCR was the method, and the copy in TCRdb shows in-frame clones only, minus some. The top ten clones hold around 1.9% of a sample with about 150,000 clones, 76% of them seen once. The source material was PBMCs. The receptors were sampled from a woman aged 40 to 49 in good health and CMV-seronegative.

In this sample, this clone turned up a few times. This chain connects TRBV21-1 to TRBJ1-2; no check of the table's D call, TRBD1, against the DNA was made. TRBV21-1 is designated a pseudogene. This CDR3 contains 18 residues. The CDR3 sequence: CASSKSEGTGGIDYGYTF. CDR3 coding DNA: TGTGCCAGCAGCAAATCCGAGGGGACAGGGGGAATAGACTATGGCTACACCTTC.

The chain is built from TRBV7-9 and TRBJ2-5, with 13 nucleotides matching TRBD2. J was trimmed by 4 bases and V by 5 bases; bases with no gene match: 7. Germline CDR1 is SEHNR and CDR2 is FQNEAQ (reference sequence). This CDR3 spans 16 amino acids. In DNA form, the CDR3 reads TGTGCCAGCAGCACTGGGACTAGCGGGATTTCAGAGACCCAGTACTTC. This codes for CASSTGTSGISETQYF.

The rearrangement joins TRBV19 to TRBJ1-1, with a weak D call TRBD1 (5 bases). Trimming left V 6 bases short and J 4 bases short, with 12 bases between. Germline values: CDR1 LNHDA, CDR2 SQIVND (reference sequence). The CDR3 sequence is 13 residues long. The chain's CDR3 is CASRSAGLTEAFF. The CDR3 DNA reads TGTGCCAGTAGGTCTGCAGGGCTCACTGAAGCTTTCTTT.

The chain uses TRBV13 and TRBJ2-7; 7 bases are a match to TRBD1. CDR1 and CDR2 from the germline V gene are PRHDT and FYEKMQ (reference sequence). Trimming at V came to 5 bases and at J to 6 bases, leaving 10 bases not matched to a gene. This CDR3 region has 14 residues. The CDR3, as DNA: TGTGCCAGCAGCCTAACTGACAGGGCAAGCGAGCAGTACTTC. Translation: CASSLTDRASEQYF.

CDR3 DNA sequence: TGTGCCAGTACTACCGGGACTCAATTTGGCTACACCTTC. Protein product: CASTTGTQFGYTF. The genes are TRBV9 and TRBJ1-2, with D perhaps matching TRBD1 (5 bases). This CDR3 has 13 residues. Trimming stripped 8 bases from V and 7 bases from J, with 18 bases between. Per germline, CDR1 SGDLS and CDR2 YYNGEE.

In this sample, this clone turned up once. The chain couples TRBV5-1 to TRBJ1-2, with 8 positions matching TRBD1. V lost 0 bases, J lost 8 bases, and 3 bases stayed unmatched. CDR1 is SGHRS, CDR2 YFSETQ, per germline. CDR3 length: 13 residues. The CDR3 DNA reads as TGCGCCAGCAGCTTGGCAGGGGGCGACGGCTACACCTTC. This translates into CASSLAGGDGYTF.

The gene calls are TRBV5-1 and TRBJ1-6; 7 bases map to TRBD1. Germline V gene data show CDR1 as SGHRS and CDR2 as YFSETQ. J lost 2 bases, V lost 4 bases, and 9 bases had no gene match. CDR3 size: 17 residues. CDR3 DNA: TGCGCCAGCAGCCTAGGACAGGCGAATCCCTATAATTCACCCCTCCACTTT. Translation gives CASSLGQANPYNSPLHF.

The chain employs TRBV27 and TRBJ2-7; D remains ambiguous. The V end lost 0 bases, the J end lost 4 bases, and 10 bases lay between the germline ends. This CDR3 comprises 14 residues. The V gene's germline CDR1 is MNHEY and CDR2 SMNVEV (reference sequence). CDR3 sequence (DNA): TGTGCCAGCAGTTTATCGGCATGGTGGTACGAGCAGTACTTC. Encoded protein: CASSLSAWWYEQYF.

The rearrangement uses TRBV18 and TRBJ1-1; 7 bases map to TRBD1. This CDR3 contains 14 residues. Germline values: CDR1 KGHSH, CDR2 LQKENI. The V gene end was trimmed by 3 bases and the J gene end by 5 bases; junction bases not matched to a gene: 6. The CDR3 spells CASSPPYRGTEAFF. The CDR3 bases are TGTGCCAGCTCACCCCCTTACAGGGGAACTGAAGCTTTCTTT.

The V and J genes are TRBV5-6 and TRBJ1-5; maybe TRBD1 (6 bases). The CDR3 extends over 17 amino acids. V was shortened by 1 base and J by 0 bases, with 14 bases between the two germline ends. Germline values: CDR1 SGHDT, CDR2 YYEEEE. CDR3 sequence (DNA): TGTGCCAGCAGCTTGTCGCCAGGGGATTATAGCAATCAGCCCCAGCATTTT. This gives the protein CASSLSPGDYSNQPQHF. Combining the CDR3 with reference TRBV5-6 and TRBJ1-5 gives the whole variable domain DAGVTQSPTHLIKTRGQQVTLRCSPKSGHDTVSWYQQALGQGPQFIFQYYEEEERQRGNFPDRFSGHQFPNYSSELNVNALLLGDSALYLCASSLSPGDYSNQPQHFGDGTRLSIL.

The chain uses TRBV6-6 and TRBJ2-5; possible D gene TRBD2, 5 bases. The CDR3 is 13 amino acids. Trimming removed 5 bases at V and 5 bases at J, with 12 bases between. Germline V CDR1 and CDR2: MNHNY, SVGAGI (reference sequence). The CDR3 nucleotides are TGTGCCAGCAGTCGCGGGTTTGTCGAGACCCAGTACTTC. Amino acid sequence: CASSRGFVETQYF.

This chain uses TRBV5-4 with TRBJ2-1; 11 bases match TRBD2. V lost 0 bases, J lost 8 bases, and 4 bases stayed unmatched. The CDR3 contains 15 residues. Germline V gives CDR1 SGHNT, CDR2 YYREEE (reference sequence). The CDR3 region is CASSLVAGGKDEQFF. CDR3 DNA: TGTGCCAGCAGCTTGGTAGCGGGAGGGAAGGATGAGCAGTTCTTC.

The rearrangement links TRBV5-1 to TRBJ1-1, with 10 bases aligning to TRBD1. Germline CDR1 is SGHRS and CDR2 is YFSETQ. Unmatched junction bases numbered 7, after V lost 4 bases and J lost 10 bases. This CDR3 comprises 13 residues. CDR3 amino acids: CASSPRDRGRAFF. CDR3 bases: TGCGCCAGCAGCCCTAGAGACAGGGGGCGAGCTTTCTTT.

The chain combines TRBV30 with TRBJ2-7; TRBD2 might be the D (6 bases). The germline V gene has CDR1 GTSNPN and CDR2 SVGIG (reference sequence). The V end was cut by 3 bases, the J end by 6 bases, with 9 bases between. The CDR3 contains 11 residues. CDR3 DNA: TGTGCCTGGAGCCTGGGAGGCGAGCAGTACTTC. It codes for CAWSLGGEQYF.

This clone was picked up a small number of times. The chain joins TRBV7-9 to TRBJ1-1, with D possibly being TRBD1 (6 bases). The V end was cut by 7 bases, the J end by 2 bases, with 17 bases between. The CDR3 is 15 amino acids. Germline CDR1 is SEHNR and CDR2 is FQNEAQ (reference sequence). The CDR3 reads CASTSVTGPNTEAFF. The CDR3 DNA reads as TGTGCCAGCACCAGCGTCACAGGGCCAAACACTGAAGCTTTCTTT.

The gene calls are TRBV27 and TRBJ2-5; possibly TRBD1 for D (5 bases). This CDR3 has 17 residues. Germline V CDR1 and CDR2: MNHEY, SMNVEV (reference sequence). V was trimmed by 3 bases and J by 0 bases, leaving 17 bases between them. CDR3 DNA sequence: TGTGCCAGCAGTTTCGATACAGGCGGCAATCACCAAGAGACCCAGTACTTC. Translating it yields CASSFDTGGNHQETQYF.

CDR3 loop: CASSLASASTGELFF. For the CDR3, the DNA is TGTGCCAGCAGCTTGGCATCCGCCAGCACCGGGGAGCTGTTTTTT. This chain joins TRBV5-4 and TRBJ2-2, with D unclear. Germline lookup yields CDR1 SGHNT and CDR2 YYREEE (reference sequence). This CDR3 comprises 15 residues. The V gene lost 0 bases and the J gene lost 4 bases, with 10 bases spanning the gap.

The J gene is TRBJ2-6, the V gene TRBV28; D call uncertain. This CDR3 is 15 amino acids long. Trimming took off 8 bases at V and 0 bases at J, with 11 bases between the two ends. Germline V gives CDR1 MDHEN, CDR2 SYDVKM. This CDR3 is CASFSGSSGANVLTF. In nucleotides, the CDR3 is TGTGCCAGCTTCTCGGGTTCCTCTGGGGCCAACGTCCTGACTTTC.

The chain has TRBV19 and TRBJ2-3, with a weak D call TRBD2 (5 bases). The CDR3 spans 17 residues. CDR1 is LNHDA and CDR2 is SQIVND in the germline V gene (reference sequence). V gave up 5 bases and J gave up 0 bases, with 18 bases separating them. In nucleotides, the CDR3 is TGTGCCAGTAGTCCCTCCCTCGGGGTTTCTAGCACAGATACGCAGTATTTT. Protein: CASSPSLGVSSTDTQYF.